This entry features one T cell receptor (beta chain) sequence. The CDR3 has 15 residues. Trimming at V came to 5 bases and at J to 5 bases, leaving 6 bases not matched to a gene. Germline CDR1 is SGHNT and CDR2 is YENEEA. PCR involved 60 Vbeta and 13 Jbeta primers. Sequencing used immunoSEQ multiplex PCR; TCRdb keeps in-frame clones, though not all of them. The sample lists tens of thousands of clones, around 75% seen once, with roughly 51% in the top ten. The data were taken from a study of cytomegalovirus exposure and HLA in healthy donors. As for the study in general: One earlier analysis, a look at about 179 million T cells, found roughly 120 million unique TCR beta sequences. Of 300 to 500 genotyped donors, more than 70% clustered with self-reported Caucasian donors.

The sample taken for sequencing was PBMCs. The clonotype comes from a man aged 45-65 years in good health and CMV-seropositive. This sequence joins TRBV11-3 and TRBJ2-5; TRBD1 agrees at 12 bases. The CDR3 DNA sequence: TGTGCCAGCAGCCAGGGGACAGGGGGCGTCGAGACCCAGTACTTC. This encodes CASSQGTGGVETQYF.